The clone carrying this TCR beta chain was detected a few times. The CDR3 contains 12 residues. Per the germline V gene, CDR1 is SGHTA and CDR2 is FQGNSA. Trimming removed 5 bases from V and 6 bases from J, with 8 bases in between. The data were obtained in a study of shared clonotypes between healthy human individuals. Evenly divided among several immunoSEQ plates was the genomic DNA of each subset. The assay was immunoSEQ multiplex PCR, and TCRdb's table has in-frame clones only and misses some. The data contain a few million clones, around 90% of them singletons. The material sequenced was naive CD4+ T cells from PBMCs. The subset was: CD45RA+ positively selected. The clonotype was recovered from a man between 18 and 29 years old in good health. Some clones in this sample may be carry-over from other donors' samples. The V call is TRBV7-2, the J call TRBJ1-5; no clear D. The CDR3 region is CASSPIGQPQHF. The CDR3 nucleotides read TGTGCCAGCAGCCCCATAGGTCAGCCCCAGCATTTT. Drawing the rest from reference TRBV7-2 and TRBJ1-5, the complete variable domain is GAGVSQSPSNKVTEKGKDVELRCDPISGHTALYWYRQSLGQGLEFLIYFQGNSAPDKSGLPSDRFSAERTGGSVSTLTIQRTQQEDSAVYLCASSPIGQPQHFGDGTRLSIL.